What follows are 27 T cell receptor beta chains derived from one specimen sequenced in a study of low-dose radiotherapy and immunotherapy resistance in tumors. This sample's time point: before trial treatment. First-strand cDNA relied on TRAV- and TRBV-specific primers spanning alpha and beta chains. The authors amplified TCRs for 20 to 25 PCR cycles with a constant-region primer and a V-primer adapter. Via MiXCR, TCRdb re-called the reads, giving one row per CDR3 protein. There are tens of thousands of distinct CDR3 sequences in the sample; roughly a sixth occur only once, and about 2.5% lies in the top ten. Material: PBMCs, obtained before treatment. These TCRs come from a male donor with prostate cancer.

This clonotype has at least ten counts. This CDR3 is CSVGADIQETQYF. The CDR3 DNA is TGCAGCGTTGGGGCAGATATCCAAGAGACCCAGTACTTC. The rearrangement uses TRBV29-1 and TRBJ2-5, with no clear D. CDR3 size: 13 residues. Germline V gene lookup returns CDR1 SQVTM and CDR2 ANQGSEA. V lost 4 bases to trimming and J lost 1 base, with 10 bases between them.

This clonotype occurred a few times. V and J are TRBV5-1 and TRBJ2-3, with TRBD1 matching over 9 bases. CDR1 and CDR2 from the germline V gene are SGHRS and YFSETQ. The CDR3 is 16 residues long. V shed 3 bases, J shed 9 bases, and the junction held 14 bases outside the gene matches. The CDR3 region is CASSSLGTGLSETQYF. CDR3 sequence (DNA): TGCGCCAGCAGCTCCCTAGGGACAGGGCTATCTGAGACGCAGTATTTT.

This clonotype was picked up one time. V and J are TRBV11-3 and TRBJ2-1, with D unresolved. CDR3 size: 13 residues. CDR1 SGHNT and CDR2 YENEEA come from the germline V gene. The germline V and J ends were trimmed by 3 bases and 8 bases, with 11 bases remaining between them. The CDR3 DNA follows: TGTGCCAGCAGCTTGTTGGTGGGCTATGAGCAGTTCTTC. Translation gives CASSLLVGYEQFF.

This clonotype was detected many times. The chain recombines TRBV11-2 with TRBJ2-7, with D possibly being TRBD1 (8 bases). V lost 3 bases, J lost 4 bases, and 13 bases lay in between. Per the germline V gene, CDR1 is SGHAT and CDR2 is FQNNGV. CDR3 size: 14 residues. CDR3 residues: CASSFTGGGYEQYF. DNA of the CDR3: TGTGCCAGCAGCTTTACAGGGGGGGGGTACGAGCAGTACTTC.

This clonotype was recorded many times. The CDR3 coding sequence is TGTGCCAGCACCCGAGGGGGCGGCCAAGAGACCCAGTACTTC. This gives the protein CASTRGGGQETQYF. The J gene is TRBJ2-5, the V gene TRBV12-3 or TRBV12-4; 7 nucleotides line up with TRBD1. J gave up 1 base and V 7 bases, and 6 bases lay outside the gene matches. CDR3 length: 14 residues.

This clonotype was seen many times. CDR3 in amino acids: CASNGNSLGNQPQHF. CDR3 DNA sequence: TGTGCCAGCAATGGGAACAGTCTTGGCAATCAGCCCCAGCATTTT. This chain uses TRBV6-6 with TRBJ1-5; D ambiguous. Per germline, CDR1 MNHNY and CDR2 SVGAGI (reference sequence). This CDR3 spans 15 amino acids. The V end lost 7 bases, the J end lost 2 bases, and 15 bases lay between the germline ends.

This clonotype appeared many times. This chain joins TRBV14 and TRBJ2-5; possibly TRBD2 for D (6 bases). This CDR3 contains 14 residues. Trimming stripped 4 bases from V and 3 bases from J, with 12 bases between. CDR1 and CDR2 from the germline V gene are SGHDN and FVKESK. The CDR3 reads CASSRWAGKETQYF. The CDR3 DNA reads TGTGCCAGCAGCCGCTGGGCGGGAAAAGAGACCCAGTACTTC.

This clonotype was seen many times. The chain joins TRBV29-1 to TRBJ2-2; D possibly corresponds to TRBD2 (6 bases). V was pared by 6 bases and J by 3 bases, with 14 bases between. Germline V gives CDR1 SQVTM, CDR2 ANQGSEA. The length of the CDR3 is 14 residues. The CDR3 loop is CSVRRGEDTGELFF. CDR3 DNA: TGCAGCGTCCGGCGAGGGGAGGACACCGGGGAGCTGTTTTTT.

The V gene is TRBV5-1, the J gene TRBJ2-3, with 7 bases matching TRBD2. This CDR3 is 12 amino acids long. From germline, CDR1 is SGHRS and CDR2 YFSETQ. The junction had 0 bases not matched to a gene; V was cut back by 4 bases and J by 4 bases. CDR3 protein: CASSAGADTQYF. CDR3 sequence (DNA): TGCGCCAGCAGCGCGGGAGCAGATACGCAGTATTTT. Together with reference TRBV5-1 and TRBJ2-3, the CDR3 gives the full variable domain: KAGVTQTPRYLIKTRGQQVTLSCSPISGHRSVSWYQQTPGQGLQFLFEYFSETQRNKGNFPGRFSGRQFSNSRSEMNVSTLELGDSALYLCASSAGADTQYFGPGTRLTVL.

This clonotype was counted many times. This sequence joins TRBV5-4 and TRBJ2-3; 10 positions agree with TRBD2. The V gene end was trimmed by 2 bases and the J gene end by 4 bases; junction bases not matched to a gene: 4. CDR1 SGHNT and CDR2 YYREEE come from the germline V gene (reference sequence). The CDR3 extends over 15 amino acids. The DNA for the CDR3 is TGTGCCAGCAGCTTAGCGGGGGGGCAGGCAGATACGCAGTATTTT. Amino acid sequence: CASSLAGGQADTQYF.

Comment on this clonotype: Relative to the germline gene, one junction end is altered; a read error may explain this. The rearrangement uses TRBV28 and TRBJ1-5; TRBD1 matches at 9 bases. In germline, CDR1 is MDHEN, CDR2 SYDVKM. The CDR3 loop spans 14 amino acids. CDR3 region: CASSAGTGLQPEHF. Written as DNA, the CDR3 is TGTGCCAGCAGTGCCGGGACAGGGCTGCAGCCCGAGCATTTT. Variable domain in full (rest from reference TRBV28 and TRBJ1-5): DVKVTQSSRYLVKRTGEKVFLECVQDMDHENMFWYRQDPGLGLRLIYFSYDVKMKEKGDIPEGYSVSREKKERFSLILESASTNQTSMYLCASSAGTGLQPEHFGDGTRLSIL.

This clonotype was detected ten times or more. The chain links TRBV20-1 to TRBJ2-1; D not resolved. The V gene lost 3 bases and the J gene lost 4 bases, with 10 bases spanning the gap. The CDR3 length is 13 residues. CDR1 DFQATT and CDR2 SNEGSKA come from the germline V gene (reference sequence). The CDR3 DNA reads as TGCAGTGCTAGGGTTGGCAGGTACAATGAGCAGTTCTTC. This gives the protein CSARVGRYNEQFF.

In this sample, this clonotype turned up many times. V gene TRBV6-2 or TRBV6-3 combines with J gene TRBJ2-1; the match to TRBD2 covers 13 bases. The CDR3 is made up of 15 amino acids. V was pared by 6 bases and J by 7 bases, with 6 bases of the junction left unmatched. Germline loops: CDR1 MNHEY, CDR2 SVGEGT. DNA for the CDR3: TGTGCCAGCAGGCTAACTAGCGGGGGGGCGAATGAGCAGTTCTTC. It encodes CASRLTSGGANEQFF.

This clonotype was detected ten times or more. The CDR3, as DNA: TGTGCCAGCAGTCCCAGGCTAGCGGGGCCTTACAATGAGCAGTTCTTC. Translating gives CASSPRLAGPYNEQFF. J is TRBJ2-1 and V is TRBV27; 9 bases match TRBD2. This CDR3 contains 16 residues. The V gene end was trimmed by 5 bases and the J gene end by 4 bases; junction bases not matched to a gene: 9. CDR1 and CDR2 (germline): MNHEY, SMNVEV (reference sequence).

This clonotype occurred many times. The chain is built from TRBV20-1 and TRBJ2-7; D is uncertain. Germline values: CDR1 DFQATT, CDR2 SNEGSKA (reference sequence). The CDR3 covers 13 residues. Trimming cost V 0 bases and J 0 bases, with 6 bases left between them. The CDR3 region is CSARDGVSYEQYF. The DNA of the CDR3 is TGCAGTGCTAGAGACGGAGTCTCCTACGAGCAGTACTTC.

As regards this clonotype: This could be a read error, since a much larger clone is one nucleotide away. This sequence joins TRBV25-1 and TRBJ1-3; D call uncertain. The CDR3 loop spans 14 amino acids. Germline loops: CDR1 MGHDK, CDR2 SYGVNS. The V and J ends lost 3 bases and 3 bases respectively, with 9 bases between them. CDR3 DNA: TGTGCCAGCAGTGACCACACGGGTGGAAACACCATATATTTT. The encoded protein is CASSDHTGGNTIYF.

In its sample, this clonotype was seen many times. The chain employs TRBV19 and TRBJ1-1; D gene unclear. Trimming took 3 bases from V and 5 from J, leaving 10 bases between them. Germline-derived CDR1 and CDR2 are LNHDA and SQIVND (reference sequence). CDR3 length: 13 residues. The CDR3 here is CASSIAGGTEAFF. Here the CDR3 DNA reads TGTGCCAGTAGTATCGCAGGCGGAACTGAAGCTTTCTTT.

In DNA, the CDR3 is TGTGCCAGTAGGAGTGGGCTAGCGCTGTACAATGAGCAGTTCTTC. Residues: CASRSGLALYNEQFF. This chain connects TRBV19 to TRBJ2-1, with D maybe TRBD2 (6 bases). Germline CDR1 and CDR2: LNHDA and SQIVND (reference sequence). V gave up 6 bases and J gave up 4 bases, with 16 bases separating them. The CDR3 spans 15 residues. Full variable domain (missing parts from reference TRBV19 and TRBJ2-1): DGGITQSPKYLFRKEGQNVTLSCEQNLNHDAMYWYRQDPGQGLRLIYYSQIVNDFQKGDIAEGYSVSREKKESFPLTVTSAQKNPTAFYLCASRSGLALYNEQFFGPGTRLTVL.

This clonotype was picked up many times. This chain links TRBV29-1 with TRBJ1-1; 7 bases line up with TRBD1. In germline, CDR1 is SQVTM, CDR2 ANQGSEA. CDR3 length: 14 amino acids. V lost 7 bases and J lost 2; bases outside the gene matches: 10. DNA for the CDR3: TGCAGCGCCCGTCCCGGGACAGCCAACACTGAAGCTTTCTTT. The encoded protein is CSARPGTANTEAFF.

Ten or more counts support this clonotype. V and J are TRBV29-1 and TRBJ2-7; 7 bases are shared with TRBD1. This CDR3 is 13 amino acids long. The V gene's germline CDR1 is SQVTM and CDR2 ANQGSEA. V was clipped by 6 bases and J by 3 bases; unmatched bases: 8. The CDR3 DNA follows: TGCAGCGTGGTTCCCTCAGGGGGCTACGAGCAGTACTTC. This sequence encodes CSVVPSGGYEQYF.

This clonotype has a count of ten or more. V usage is TRBV27 and J usage is TRBJ2-5, with 12 bases lining up with TRBD1. With V trimmed by 5 bases and J by 5 bases, 6 bases remained unmatched. Germline lookup yields CDR1 MNHEY and CDR2 SMNVEV (reference sequence). This CDR3 spans 15 amino acids. CDR3 nucleotides: TGTGCCAGCAGTACCGGGACAGGGGGCGTGGAGACCCAGTACTTC. Protein: CASSTGTGGVETQYF.

Regarding this clonotype: A read error may be the cause here, since a much bigger clone is one base away. The rearrangement uses TRBV27 and TRBJ2-3; D remains ambiguous. Germline V gene data show CDR1 as MNHEY and CDR2 as SMNVEV (reference sequence). This CDR3 is built from 13 residues. This chain's CDR3 is CASSLLITDSQYF. Here the CDR3 DNA reads TGTGCCAGCAGTTTACTAATCACAGATTCGCAGTATTTT.

To note about this clonotype: A read error is likely here: a far larger clone is one base away. CDR3 protein: CATAPRGATYNEQYF. CDR3 DNA: TGTGCCACCGCCCCTCGGGGGGCGACCTACAATGAGCAGTACTTC. The V and J genes are TRBV24-1 and TRBJ2-7; possibly TRBD2 for D (7 bases). This CDR3 region has 15 residues. Trimming took 9 bases from V and 7 from J, leaving 24 bases between them. The V gene's germline CDR1 is KGHDR and CDR2 SFDVKD.

This chain connects TRBV21-1 to TRBJ2-7; TRBD2 reflects the table's D call only, with no check against the DNA. TRBV21-1 is reported as a pseudogene. There are 13 residues in the CDR3. CDR3 nucleotides: TGTGCCAGCAGCAATGGAGGTGTTGGCGAGCAGTACTTC. Translation gives CASSNGGVGEQYF.

CDR3 sequence reads: CASSTQGTNTGELFF. In nucleotides, the CDR3 is TGTGCCAGCAGTACCCAAGGGACCAACACCGGGGAGCTGTTTTTT. The chain carries TRBV6-6 and TRBJ2-2; D possibly uses TRBD1 or TRBD2 (5 bases each). The CDR3 is 15 amino acids. Germline lookup yields CDR1 MNHNY and CDR2 SVGAGI (reference sequence). V was clipped by 5 bases and J by 2 bases, with 12 bases between them.

Comment on this clonotype: A read error may account for a junction end that differs from germline. The chain combines TRBV5-5 with TRBJ2-5, with 7 bases identical to TRBD1. Per the germline V gene, CDR1 is SGHKS and CDR2 is YYEKEE (reference sequence). The CDR3 is made up of 14 amino acids. The CDR3, as DNA: TGCGCCAGCAGCTCGGGACAGATGCAAGAGACCCAGTACTTC. This gives the protein CASSSGQMQETQYF.

This clonotype has a count of ten or more. The V call is TRBV27, the J call TRBJ1-6; 7 bases map to TRBD1. Per germline, CDR1 MNHEY and CDR2 SMNVEV (reference sequence). J lost 7 bases, V lost 5 bases, and 8 bases had no gene match. The CDR3 contains 15 residues. The CDR3 spells CASSDQGGQNSPLHF. CDR3 nucleotide sequence: TGTGCCAGCAGTGACCAGGGGGGACAAAATTCACCCCTCCACTTT.